This record looks at one T cell receptor beta chain sequence and its context. Antigen: not known. Using RNA transcripts as the source, TCR beta CDR3 regions were amplified. First-round RT-PCR with HTBI primers amplified the TCR CDR3 region. Via MiXCR, TCRdb re-called the multiplex PCR reads, giving one row per CDR3 protein. Among 550,000 to 600,000 distinct CDR3 sequences listed, over 15% were seen once. Absent ophthalmopathy progression within 18 months defined stable Graves' hyperthyroidism. The patients, who ranged from 18 to 65 in age, presented with newly diagnosed hyperthyroidism lasting under 2 months. The diagnoses drew upon clinical symptoms, serum thyroxine and TRAb, thyroid ultrasound and orbital computed tomography. The data stem from a study of T cells in Graves' hyperthyroidism and ophthalmopathy. Whole-study findings and limits: Blood also held most thyroid clonotypes expanded beyond 0.001.

V dropped 4 bases and J dropped 7; count of bases not matched to a gene: 8. The CDR3 contains 15 residues. Germline CDR1 and CDR2: SGHRS and YFSETQ. The origin of this receptor is a woman under 30 with Graves' hyperthyroidism. The chain uses TRBV5-1 and TRBJ2-1; the match to TRBD1 covers 10 bases. Material: blood. The CDR3, as DNA: TGCGCCAGCAGCCCGGGACAGGGGACGTGGAATGAGCAGTTCTTC. Translation: CASSPGQGTWNEQFF.